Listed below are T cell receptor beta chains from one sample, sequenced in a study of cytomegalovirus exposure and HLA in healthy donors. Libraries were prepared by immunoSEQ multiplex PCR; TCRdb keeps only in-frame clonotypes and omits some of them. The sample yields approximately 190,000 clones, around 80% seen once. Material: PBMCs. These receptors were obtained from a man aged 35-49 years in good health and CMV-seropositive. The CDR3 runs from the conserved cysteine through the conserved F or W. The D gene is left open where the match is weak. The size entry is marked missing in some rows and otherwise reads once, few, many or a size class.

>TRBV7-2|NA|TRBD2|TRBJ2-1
TGTGCCAGCAGCTTACCCATAGCGGGGAGCGGCTCCTACAATGAGCAGTTCTTC
CASSLPIAGSGSYNEQFF
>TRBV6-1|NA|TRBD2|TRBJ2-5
TGTGCCAGCAGTTTACTAGCGGGAGAGACCCAGTACTTC
CASSLLAGETQYF
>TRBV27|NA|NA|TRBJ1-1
TGTGCCAGCAGTTTAAGGGGCTCCGGACAGACTTTACGAAACACTGAAGCTTTCTTT
CASSLRGSGQTLRNTEAFF
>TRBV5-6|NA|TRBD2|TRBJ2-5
TGTGCCAGCAGCTTGGAAATAGCGGGGCCCTCAACCGCCCAGTACTTC
CASSLEIAGPSTAQYF
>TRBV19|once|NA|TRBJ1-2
TGTGCCAGTAGTATGTCTCCCCAGCAAACGGGAGGCTACACCTTC
CASSMSPQQTGGYTF
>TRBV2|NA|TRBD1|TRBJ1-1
TGTGCCAGCAGTAGTTACAGGGGTACGGACGTTCTAAACACTGAAGCTTTCTTT
CASSSYRGTDVLNTEAFF
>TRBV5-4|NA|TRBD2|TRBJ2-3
TGTGCCAGCAGCTTGAACGGGGGGAGCACAGATACGCAGTATTTT
CASSLNGGSTDTQYF
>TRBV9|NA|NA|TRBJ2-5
TGTGCCAGCAGCGTCGACAGCCAAGAGACCCAGTACTTC
CASSVDSQETQYF
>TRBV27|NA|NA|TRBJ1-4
TGTGCCAGCAGCCCTATGGGGGCCAGGGGAAATGAAAAACTGTTTTTT
CASSPMGARGNEKLFF
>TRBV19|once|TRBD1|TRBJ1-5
TGTGCCAGTAGGCTTTATCCGGGACAGGGGGCGTCGGGCAATCAGCCCCAGCATTTT
CASRLYPGQGASGNQPQHF
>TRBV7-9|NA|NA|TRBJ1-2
TGTTCCAGCAGCGACGGGACTTTCTATGGCTACACCTTC
CSSSDGTFYGYTF
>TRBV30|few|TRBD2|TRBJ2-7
TGTGCCTGGAAACTAGCGGGCGAGCAGTACTTC
CAWKLAGEQYF
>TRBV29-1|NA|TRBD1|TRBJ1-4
TGCAGCGTTTCCCGGGACAGTTCCGAAAAACTGTTTTTT
CSVSRDSSEKLFF
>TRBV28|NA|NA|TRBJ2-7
TGTGCCAGCAGTATCGGGACACTCTCCCCCTACGAGCAGTACTTC
CASSIGTLSPYEQYF
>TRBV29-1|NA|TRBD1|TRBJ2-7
TGCAGCGTTGGAAGGAATTCGGGACAGCTCTACGAGCAGTACTTC
CSVGRNSGQLYEQYF
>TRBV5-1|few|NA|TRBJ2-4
TGCGCCAGCATCCATCTGGAGGGGTCGGCCAAAAACATTCAGTACTTC
CASIHLEGSAKNIQYF
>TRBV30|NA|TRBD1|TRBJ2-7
TGTGCCTGGACCGGGACAGGGACCCACGAGCAGTACTTC
CAWTGTGTHEQYF
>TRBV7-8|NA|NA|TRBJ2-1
TGTGCCAGCAGCCTCGCCTCGGGACGGGAGAACAATGAGCAGTTCTTC
CASSLASGRENNEQFF
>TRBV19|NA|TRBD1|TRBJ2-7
TGTGCCAGGCCGCCCCGGGACAGAAGCTCCTACGAGCAGTACTTC
CARPPRDRSSYEQYF
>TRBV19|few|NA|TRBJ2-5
TGTGCCAGTAGTCCGCAGGGGGAGACCCAGTACTTC
CASSPQGETQYF
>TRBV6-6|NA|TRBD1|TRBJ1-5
TGTGCCAGCAGTTACACAGGGGCTAGCGATCAGCCCCAGCATTTT
CASSYTGASDQPQHF
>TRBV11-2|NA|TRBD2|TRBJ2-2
TGTGCCAGCAGCGGACTAGCGGGGACCGGGGAGCTGTTTTTT
CASSGLAGTGELFF
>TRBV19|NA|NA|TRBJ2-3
TGTGCCAGTAGTGTATACAGGGACGGCACAGATACGCAGTATTTT
CASSVYRDGTDTQYF
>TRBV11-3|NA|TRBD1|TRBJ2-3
TGTGCCAGCAGCCCAGGACAGGGGGGAGATACGCAGTATTTT
CASSPGQGGDTQYF
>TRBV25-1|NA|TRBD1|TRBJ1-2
TGTGCCAGCAGTGAACAACAGGGGGAGGACTATGGCTACACCTTC
CASSEQQGEDYGYTF
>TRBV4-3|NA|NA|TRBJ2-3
TGCGCCAGCAGCCAAGACAGGGCCTCGAGGGATACGCAGTATTTT
CASSQDRASRDTQYF
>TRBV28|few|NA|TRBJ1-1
TGTGCCAGCAGTTTAGCCAGCACTGAAGCTTTCTTT
CASSLASTEAFF
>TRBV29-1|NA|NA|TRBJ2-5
TGCAGCGTTGAAAGTTACGGCAGGGAAGAGACCCAGTACTTC
CSVESYGREETQYF
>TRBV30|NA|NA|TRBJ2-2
TGTGCCTGGAGTATACCAACCCGGGAGACCGGGGAGCTGTTTTTT
CAWSIPTRETGELFF
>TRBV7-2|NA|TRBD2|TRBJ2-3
TGTGCCAGCAGCTTACGTGGAGCGGGGGGCCACGGGGGAGATACGCAGTATTTT
CASSLRGAGGHGGDTQYF
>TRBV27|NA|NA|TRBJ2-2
TGTGCCAGCAGTTTGTTGGGCGGGGTCGGCACCGGGGAGCTGTTTTTT
CASSLLGGVGTGELFF
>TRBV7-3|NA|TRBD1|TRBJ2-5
TGTGCCAGCAGACCGGGCGGGACAGGGGTAGAGACCCAGTACTTC
CASRPGGTGVETQYF
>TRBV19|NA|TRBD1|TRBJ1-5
TGTGCCAGTAGTGGGACAGGGCCGATGAGCAATCAGCCCCAGCATTTT
CASSGTGPMSNQPQHF
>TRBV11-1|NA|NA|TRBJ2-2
TGTGCCAGCAGCTTAACAGGGTCGAACACCGGGGAGCTGTTTTTT
CASSLTGSNTGELFF
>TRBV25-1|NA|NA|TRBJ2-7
TGTGCCAGCAGTGAAGGTGGGAGATTTGGGCACGAGCAGTACTTC
CASSEGGRFGHEQYF